This paragraph covers one T cell receptor (beta chain) sequence. Its target is unknown. From germline, CDR1 is MNHNS and CDR2 SASEGT. The CDR3 totals 14 residues. V shed 7 bases and J 0 bases; nucleotides not matched to a gene: 2. This sample is drawn from a study of STAT5B mutations in CD4+ large granular lymphocyte leukemia. Study-wide results and limits: 25% of private leukemic clonotypes occurred rarely in other patients' non-leukemic repertoires. Top patient clones used TRBV06 genes more often: 8/27 versus 2/35 in controls. CD4-sorted patient repertoires seemed more clonal than healthy CD4+ repertoires.

In the authors' methods: Lowest detectable productive clonotype frequency was 2.59 x 10-5. Generated by immunoSEQ multiplex PCR, the TCRdb table keeps only in-frame clones and is missing some. The V and J calls and clone size were taken over from that table, and D and trimming were inferred from the DNA. The table has 4,500 to 6,000 clones, 88% seen once. The V call is TRBV6-1, the J call TRBJ2-1; 8 bases fit TRBD1. Material for sequencing was PBMCs. This sequence originates from a man aged 35 to 55 with CD4+ T-cell large granular lymphocyte leukemia. The CDR3 DNA reads as TGTGCCAGCATACAGGGGGACTCCTACAATGAGCAGTTCTTC. The encoded protein is CASIQGDSYNEQFF.